The 8 T cell receptor beta chains given below trace back to one sample, sequenced in a study of blood T cell repertoires in COVID-19. TCRdb's copy holds only in-frame clones and misses some; the assay was immunoSEQ multiplex PCR. Counted here are around 150,000 clones, roughly 80% occurring once; the ten biggest clones make up 7.3%. Material: PBMCs or T cells enriched from blood (not recorded which). The receptors here all came from a middle-aged man who had recovered from COVID-19.

The chain joins TRBV18 to TRBJ1-6; 8 bases are a match to TRBD1. With 3 bases clipped from V and 7 bases from J, the junction kept 5 bases outside the gene matches. The length of the CDR3 is 15 residues. Germline V gene data show CDR1 as KGHSH and CDR2 as LQKENI. The CDR3 nucleotides read TGTGCCAGCTCACCGGACAGGGTCGGGAATTCACCCCTCCACTTT. Encoded protein: CASSPDRVGNSPLHF.

The genes are TRBV5-5 and TRBJ2-7; 8 bases fit TRBD1. The CDR3 is 13 amino acids. The junction had 0 bases not matched to a gene; V was cut back by 1 base and J by 3 bases. CDR1 is SGHKS and CDR2 is YYEKEE in the germline V gene (reference sequence). The CDR3 region is CASSLTGGYEQYF. For the CDR3, the DNA is TGTGCCAGCAGCTTGACAGGGGGCTACGAGCAGTACTTC. Full variable domain (remainder filled in from reference TRBV5-5 and TRBJ2-7): DAGVTQSPTHLIKTRGQQVTLRCSPISGHKSVSWYQQVLGQGPQFIFQYYEKEERGRGNFPDRFSARQFPNYSSELNVNALLLGDSALYLCASSLTGGYEQYFGPGTRLTVT.

V usage is TRBV11-2 and J usage is TRBJ2-2; D possibly corresponds to TRBD2 (5 bases). Trimming pared 3 bases from V and 0 bases from J, leaving 8 bases between. Germline V gene data show CDR1 as SGHAT and CDR2 as FQNNGV. The CDR3 spans 15 residues. Written as DNA, the CDR3 is TGTGCCAGCAGCTTTGGGAGAACGAACACCGGGGAGCTGTTTTTT. Amino acid sequence: CASSFGRTNTGELFF.

The chain links TRBV2 to TRBJ1-5; the D is unclear. CDR3 size: 15 residues. V shed 4 bases and J shed 7 bases, with 17 bases lying between them. Germline lookup yields CDR1 SNHLY and CDR2 FYNNEI. CDR3 amino acids: CASSGVGPGGQPQHF. Here the CDR3 DNA reads TGTGCCAGCAGTGGGGTGGGCCCCGGTGGACAGCCCCAGCATTTT.

The J gene is TRBJ2-3, the V gene TRBV3-1 (or the pseudogene TRBV3-2), with a possible D match to TRBD2 (6 bases). The length of the CDR3 is 17 residues. CDR1 is LGHDT, CDR2 YNNKEL, per germline (reference sequence). V lost 4 bases and J 1 base, leaving 18 bases between the germline ends. The CDR3 region has the DNA TGTGCCAGCAGCCCGCGAGGGCCATCGGGGGGCACAGATACGCAGTATTTT. This sequence encodes CASSPRGPSGGTDTQYF.

This clone was seen just once. The chain links TRBV4-3 to TRBJ1-1; D is unresolved. The CDR3 sequence is 13 residues long. V lost 1 base and J 4 bases, leaving 7 bases between the germline ends. From germline, CDR1 is LGHNA and CDR2 YSLEER. CDR3 region: CASSQVRGTEAFF. The CDR3 coding sequence is TGCGCCAGCAGCCAAGTACGGGGCACTGAAGCTTTCTTT.

The chain's CDR3 is CASSQDTRNSPLHF. The CDR3 DNA follows: TGTGCCAGCAGCCAAGATACCAGAAATTCACCCCTCCACTTT. The chain carries TRBV14 and TRBJ1-6, with D unresolved. Looked up from germline, CDR1 is SGHDN and CDR2 is FVKESK. The germline V and J ends were trimmed by 0 bases and 7 bases, with 7 bases remaining between them. The CDR3 sequence is 14 residues long.

The chain is built from TRBV4-1 and TRBJ2-3; weak D call: TRBD1 (6 bases). The V end was cut by 2 bases, the J end by 5 bases, with 11 bases between. The CDR3 covers 14 residues. Germline CDR1 MGHRA, CDR2 YSYEKL. The CDR3 DNA follows: TGCGCCAGCAGCCAAACACCCAGGGGAGATACGCAGTATTTT. It codes for CASSQTPRGDTQYF.